This T cell receptor beta chain was recovered during a study of shared T cell receptors in the human thymus. Clones were sequenced by immunoSEQ multiplex PCR, and TCRdb holds only the in-frame ones, with some missing. The data contain 500,000 to 750,000 clones, more than 75% of them singletons. The sample was also linked to a second study, of human thymus T cells. As that report states: Across thymic and blood repertoires, the usage of V and J genes appeared to be biased.

This TCR derives from a boy under two years old with a congenital heart defect. Input material: thymocytes.

CDR3 sequence (DNA): TGTGCCAGCAGCTTAGTAGGGGGAAGGGATAGACTACACAATGAGCAGTTCTTC. Its protein is CASSLVGGRDRLHNEQFF. This chain uses TRBV7-2 with TRBJ2-1, with D possibly matching TRBD1 (6 bases). Trimming stripped 1 base from V and 5 bases from J, with 21 bases between. Germline CDR1 and CDR2: SGHTA and FQGNSA. The CDR3 covers 18 residues.